These 14 T cell receptor beta chains originate from one sample sequenced in a study of regulatory T cells in long-lasting Graves disease. The TCR beta library used iRepertoire HTBI primers with Arm-PCR amplification of CDR3. MiXCR, run by TCRdb on the multiplex PCR reads, gives a single entry per CDR3 protein. The repertoire includes roughly 500,000 distinct CDR3 sequences, less than 25% of them detected once, and 7% to 10% sits in the top ten. Specified time point: persistent/refractory GD, antithyroid drugs over 5 years with positive TRAb. RNA extracted from PBMCs served as the sequencing template. The source was peripheral blood mononuclear cells (PBMCs), collected when the disease was refractory, from a patient treated with antithyroid drugs. These receptors all come from a female donor with Graves disease.

This clonotype has a handful of counts. The V gene is TRBV2, the J gene TRBJ2-3, with TRBD1 as a possible D gene (6 bases). The CDR3 contains 15 residues. The germline CDR1 and CDR2 sequences are SNHLY and FYNNEI. The V and J ends lost 3 bases and 2 bases respectively, with 12 bases between them. Here the CDR3 reads CASSEGTSYTDTQYF. The CDR3 region has the DNA TGTGCCAGCAGTGAGGGGACATCCTACACAGATACGCAGTATTTT. Together with reference TRBV2 and TRBJ2-3, the CDR3 gives the full variable domain: EPEVTQTPSHQVTQMGQEVILRCVPISNHLYFYWYRQILGQKVEFLVSFYNNEISEKSEIFDDQFSVERPDGSNFTLKIRSTKLEDSAMYFCASSEGTSYTDTQYFGPGTRLTVL.

The genes are TRBV20-1 and TRBJ2-2; D not certain. V was shortened by 0 bases and J by 5 bases, with 19 bases between the two germline ends. CDR1 and CDR2 (germline): DFQATT, SNEGSKA (reference sequence). CDR3 length: 17 residues. The CDR3 sequence is CSARDSYGMGWTGELFF. CDR3 nucleotide sequence: TGCAGTGCTAGAGATAGTTATGGAATGGGGTGGACCGGGGAGCTGTTTTTT.

This clonotype was recorded many times. J is TRBJ2-7 and V is TRBV28; D is unresolved. The germline gives CDR1 MDHEN, CDR2 SYDVKM. V lost 6 bases and J lost 3, with 15 bases in between. The CDR3 has 14 residues. The CDR3 reads CASSSPTVIYEQYF. For the CDR3, the DNA is TGTGCCAGCAGCTCCCCCACAGTGATCTACGAGCAGTACTTC.

This clonotype was recorded at least ten times. The V gene is TRBV27, the J gene TRBJ1-6; a weak D match, TRBD1 (6 bases). Germline CDR1 is MNHEY and CDR2 is SMNVEV (reference sequence). Trimming stripped 6 bases from V and 5 bases from J, with 11 bases between. The CDR3 extends over 14 amino acids. CDR3 DNA: TGTGCCAGCAGACTTCCAGGGGATAATTCACCCCTCCACTTT. Its protein product is CASRLPGDNSPLHF.

Notes on this clonotype: An end of the junction does not agree with germline; a read error may underlie this. J is TRBJ2-7 and V is TRBV4-3; D gene unclear. The CDR3 has 15 amino acids. In germline, CDR1 is LGHNA, CDR2 YSLEER. CDR3 sequence (DNA): TGCGCCAGCAGCCTCTTCGCGGCACAGACCTACGGGCAGTACTTC. Residues: CASSLFAAQTYGQYF.

This clonotype has a handful of counts. The V call is TRBV19, the J call TRBJ1-6, with TRBD1 matching 7 bases. The CDR3 loop spans 16 amino acids. Losses at the gene ends were 1 base for V and 7 bases for J; bases not matched to a gene: 7. Germline CDR1 is LNHDA and CDR2 is SQIVND (reference sequence). CDR3 DNA: TGTGCCAGTAGTATAGGTGACAGGGTGACCAATTCACCCCTCCACTTT. Protein: CASSIGDRVTNSPLHF.

This clonotype was counted only a few times. The chain couples TRBV9 to TRBJ2-7, with 11 bases fitting TRBD1. V lost 2 bases and J lost 6; bases outside the gene matches: 1. The CDR3 length is 13 residues. From germline, CDR1 is SGDLS and CDR2 YYNGEE. The DNA for the CDR3 is TGTGCCAGCAGCGTTGGGACAGGGGGCGAGCAGTACTTC. It yields the protein CASSVGTGGEQYF.

The chain couples TRBV29-1 to TRBJ1-6; D may be TRBD1 (5 bases). The CDR3 runs to 13 residues. V dropped 6 bases and J dropped 6 bases, with 12 bases sitting between them. Germline V CDR1 and CDR2: SQVTM, ANQGSEA. The CDR3 region is CSVRRDFNSPLHF. As DNA, the CDR3 is TGCAGCGTGCGCCGGGACTTTAATTCACCCCTCCACTTT.

This chain links TRBV6-1 with TRBJ2-7; 9 positions agree with TRBD1. There are 19 residues in the CDR3. With 6 bases clipped from V and 0 bases from J, the junction kept 18 bases outside the gene matches. CDR1 MNHNS and CDR2 SASEGT come from the germline V gene. The CDR3 DNA sequence: TGTGCCAGCAGCTCCCCCCGATTAACAGGGGGCGCCTTCTCCTACGAGCAGTACTTC. It translates to CASSSPRLTGGAFSYEQYF.

Only a few counts were recorded for this clonotype. The CDR3 DNA sequence: TGTGCCAGCATCTCCGTGGGCGCCTACGAGCAGTACTTC. Amino acids: CASISVGAYEQYF. The chain recombines TRBV6-1 with TRBJ2-7; no firm D call. Trimming left V 7 bases short and J 2 bases short, with 12 bases between. This CDR3 is built from 13 residues. Germline V gene sequence: CDR1 MNHNS, CDR2 SASEGT.

The chain has TRBV27 and TRBJ1-1; D is ambiguous. In germline, CDR1 is MNHEY, CDR2 SMNVEV (reference sequence). The germline V and J ends were trimmed by 0 bases and 5 bases, with 19 bases remaining between them. The CDR3 spans 17 residues. For the CDR3, the DNA is TGTGCCAGCAGTTTATCGATTCCCTTCGGAGGGTATACTGAAGCTTTCTTT. Residues: CASSLSIPFGGYTEAFF.

The sample holds a few counts of this clonotype. J is TRBJ2-6 and V is TRBV20-1, with D hard to call. The germline V and J ends were trimmed by 2 bases and 2 bases, with 10 bases remaining between them. The CDR3 is 15 amino acids. CDR1 and CDR2 (germline): DFQATT, SNEGSKA (reference sequence). The CDR3 region is CSARHRPTGANVLTF. CDR3 bases: TGCAGTGCTAGACACAGACCTACTGGGGCCAACGTCCTGACTTTC.

This clonotype has just a few counts. The chain couples TRBV19 to TRBJ1-2; 7 nucleotides line up with TRBD1. The CDR3 totals 15 residues. Losses at the gene ends were 5 bases for V and 8 bases for J; bases not matched to a gene: 14. CDR1 and CDR2 from the germline V gene are LNHDA and SQIVND (reference sequence). The CDR3 reads CASSATGAPPEGYTF. CDR3 DNA sequence: TGTGCCAGTAGTGCAACAGGGGCCCCCCCTGAGGGCTACACCTTC.

This clonotype appeared a few times. The chain uses TRBV5-6 and TRBJ2-2; no firm D call. The CDR3 length is 13 residues. V lost 0 bases and J 8 bases, leaving 8 bases between the germline ends. CDR1 and CDR2 (germline): SGHDT, YYEEEE. CDR3 protein: CASSLGDLGELFF. In DNA, the CDR3 is TGTGCCAGCAGCTTGGGGGATTTGGGGGAGCTGTTTTTT. The variable domain in full, completed from reference TRBV5-6 and TRBJ2-2, reads DAGVTQSPTHLIKTRGQQVTLRCSPKSGHDTVSWYQQALGQGPQFIFQYYEEEERQRGNFPDRFSGHQFPNYSSELNVNALLLGDSALYLCASSLGDLGELFFGEGSRLTVL.